This TCR beta chain is from a study of blood T cell repertoires in COVID-19. On the study more broadly: Acute and convalescent COVID-19 samples came from the United States, Italy and Spain. PBMCs, B-cell-depleted T cells, or T cells were the source of the cDNA or gDNA that made up the material.

This clone was seen just once. Source study methods: By means of reference gene primer amplification, nucleated cell counts were estimated. Profiling relied on immunoSEQ multiplex PCR, and the TCRdb table lists in-frame clones only, not all of them. The V and J calls and the clone size are those of that table, but D and trimming were determined from the DNA. The data hold fewer than 300,000 clones, with 80% to 90% observed a single time. The V end lost 0 bases, the J end lost 3 bases, and 12 bases lay between the germline ends. Germline V gene sequence: CDR1 MNHEY, CDR2 SVGAGI. There are 15 residues in the CDR3.

This clonotype was sampled from a man between 40 and 49 years old who had recovered from COVID-19. The chain combines TRBV6-5 with TRBJ2-7; D may be TRBD1 (6 bases). The material sequenced was PBMCs or T cells enriched from blood (not recorded which). CDR3 loop: CASSYSLPGVYEQYF. The CDR3 nucleotides read TGTGCCAGCAGTTACTCACTGCCAGGGGTCTACGAGCAGTACTTC.